The 24 T cell receptor beta chains given below trace back to one sample, sequenced in a study of beta chain features in type 1 diabetes. Expressed TCRB transcripts were sequenced because the entire RNA isolate underwent reverse transcription. Here immunoSEQ multiplex PCR was the method, and the copy in TCRdb shows in-frame clones only, minus some. The sample records 200,000 to 250,000 clones, around 9.6% being singletons. The sequenced sample was naive CD4+ T cells from blood. These receptors all come from a woman between 18 and 30 years old in good health.

The V call is TRBV29-1, the J call TRBJ1-4; the match to TRBD1 covers 8 bases. The trim removed 5 bases at V and 6 bases at J, leaving 5 bases unmatched. Germline V gene lookup returns CDR1 SQVTM and CDR2 ANQGSEA. The CDR3 runs 13 residues. The CDR3 nucleotides are TGCAGCGTTCAGACAGGGGTCGATGAAAAACTGTTTTTT. Its translation: CSVQTGVDEKLFF.

Concerning this clone itself: This CDR3 is also generated by other DNA sequences in the sample. CDR3 sequence: CASSLEGDSYNEQFF. CDR3 bases: TGCGCCAGCAGCTTGGAGGGGGACAGTTACAATGAGCAGTTCTTC. The V gene is TRBV5-1, the J gene TRBJ2-1; the match to TRBD1 covers 7 bases. Looked up from germline, CDR1 is SGHRS and CDR2 is YFSETQ. The V and J ends lost 0 bases and 4 bases, in that order; junction bases with no gene match: 4. The CDR3 totals 15 residues. Supplemented by reference TRBV5-1 and TRBJ2-1, the full variable domain reads KAGVTQTPRYLIKTRGQQVTLSCSPISGHRSVSWYQQTPGQGLQFLFEYFSETQRNKGNFPGRFSGRQFSNSRSEMNVSTLELGDSALYLCASSLEGDSYNEQFFGPGTRLTVL.

This clone occurred many times. The rearrangement uses TRBV15 and TRBJ1-4, with TRBD1 as a possible D gene (5 bases). The CDR3 runs 14 residues. The germline V gene encodes CDR1 LNHNV and CDR2 YYDKDF (reference sequence). V was cut by 6 bases and J by 11 bases, with 19 bases left in between. Here the CDR3 reads CATSPSGGGQKLFF. CDR3 DNA: TGTGCCACCAGTCCCTCTGGCGGGGGTCAGAAACTGTTTTTT.

The rearrangement links TRBV6-1 to TRBJ2-3; TRBD1 agrees at 7 bases. After removal of 5 bases from V and 2 bases from J, the junction contained 7 bases not matched to a gene. Per the germline V gene, CDR1 is MNHNS and CDR2 is SASEGT. The CDR3 is 15 residues long. The CDR3 here is CASSTGAGFTDTQYF. As DNA, the CDR3 is TGTGCCAGCAGTACAGGGGCGGGTTTCACAGATACGCAGTATTTT.

In its sample, this clone was seen a few times. This chain joins TRBV28 and TRBJ1-2, with TRBD1 as a possible D gene (6 bases). In germline, CDR1 is MDHEN, CDR2 SYDVKM. Trimming cost V 6 bases and J 2 bases, with 19 bases left between them. The CDR3 is made up of 16 amino acids. As DNA, the CDR3 is TGTGCCAGCAGCCTAACCGGGACAAGGAAAAACTATGGCTACACCTTC. It specifies CASSLTGTRKNYGYTF.

This clone came up a few times. CDR3 bases: TGTGCCAGCAGCGCCGGACAGGGGGCACTGAACACTGAAGCTTTCTTT. Its protein is CASSAGQGALNTEAFF. The chain couples TRBV7-9 to TRBJ1-1; 11 bases match TRBD1. This CDR3 comprises 16 residues. V shed 5 bases and J 0 bases; nucleotides not matched to a gene: 5. Germline values: CDR1 SEHNR, CDR2 FQNEAQ (reference sequence). Complete variable domain (other parts from reference TRBV7-9 and TRBJ1-1): DTGVSQNPRHKITKRGQNVTFRCDPISEHNRLYWYRQTLGQGPEFLTYFQNEAQLEKSRLLSDRFSAERPKGSFSTLEIQRTEQGDSAMYLCASSAGQGALNTEAFFGQGTRLTVV.

The table lists this clone with a few counts. V usage is TRBV2 and J usage is TRBJ2-2, with 13 bases fitting TRBD2. V shed 4 bases, J shed 0 bases, and the junction held 5 bases outside the gene matches. The CDR3 is 18 amino acids. The germline gives CDR1 SNHLY, CDR2 FYNNEI. The CDR3 loop is CASSARLAGGANTGELFF. The CDR3 DNA reads TGTGCCAGCAGTGCCCGACTAGCGGGAGGCGCGAACACCGGGGAGCTGTTTTTT.

This clone was seen a few times. The V and J genes are TRBV29-1 and TRBJ2-3, with unresolved D. Trimming left V 6 bases short and J 0 bases short, with 7 bases between. This CDR3 has 12 amino acids. The V gene's germline CDR1 is SQVTM and CDR2 ANQGSEA. The CDR3 is CSVATSTDTQYF. CDR3 nucleotides: TGCAGCGTAGCAACTAGCACAGATACGCAGTATTTT.

This clone occurred a few times. V and J are TRBV6-1 and TRBJ2-7; 8 bases line up with TRBD1. CDR1 is MNHNS and CDR2 is SASEGT in the germline V gene. Losses at the gene ends were 3 bases for V and 2 bases for J; bases not matched to a gene: 3. The CDR3 has 14 amino acids. For the CDR3, the DNA is TGTGCCAGCAGTGACCGACAGGGGACCTACGAGCAGTACTTC. Its translation: CASSDRQGTYEQYF.

The CDR3 protein is CASSFLAGGEQFF. CDR3 DNA: TGTGCCAGCAGCTTTCTAGCGGGAGGGGAGCAGTTCTTC. V and J are TRBV7-8 and TRBJ2-1; 12 bases map to TRBD2. Germline values: CDR1 SGHVS, CDR2 FQNEAQ. This CDR3 has 13 residues. V gave up 3 bases and J gave up 10 bases; unmatched junction bases: 1. Drawing the rest from reference TRBV7-8 and TRBJ2-1, the complete variable domain is GAGVSQSPRYKVAKRGQDVALRCDPISGHVSLFWYQQALGQGPEFLTYFQNEAQLDKSGLPSDRFFAERPEGSVSTLKIQRTQQEDSAVYLCASSFLAGGEQFFGPGTRLTVL.

CDR3 nucleotides: TGTGCCAGCAGCTTGGGACAGGGGTGGGAGACCCAGTACTTC. This sequence encodes CASSLGQGWETQYF. This chain uses TRBV7-9 with TRBJ2-5; TRBD1 agrees at 10 bases. CDR3 length: 14 residues. CDR1 SEHNR and CDR2 FQNEAQ come from the germline V gene (reference sequence). Unmatched junction bases numbered 3, after V lost 3 bases and J lost 5 bases.

This clone came up many times. The CDR3 loop reads CASSLFSSGGETQYF. For the CDR3, the DNA is TGTGCCAGCAGTTTATTCAGCTCAGGAGGGGAGACCCAGTACTTC. J is TRBJ2-5 and V is TRBV28; D is possibly TRBD2 (6 bases). V lost 1 base and J 5 bases, leaving 14 bases between the germline ends. The CDR3 is 15 residues long. Germline values: CDR1 MDHEN, CDR2 SYDVKM.

This rearrangement joins TRBV5-4 to TRBJ2-5; 15 nucleotides line up with TRBD2. After removal of 4 bases from V and 5 bases from J, the junction contained 12 bases not matched to a gene. This CDR3 spans 18 amino acids. The germline CDR1 and CDR2 sequences are SGHNT and YYREEE (reference sequence). CDR3 DNA: TGTGCCAGCAGCCAAGGACTAGCGGGGGGGCGCCCCGGGGAGACCCAGTACTTC. Its protein is CASSQGLAGGRPGETQYF.

The chain links TRBV9 to TRBJ2-1, with 10 bases matching TRBD2. This CDR3 is built from 16 residues. Germline V gives CDR1 SGDLS, CDR2 YYNGEE. With V trimmed by 4 bases and J by 7 bases, 11 bases remained unmatched. The CDR3 nucleotides are TGTGCCAGCAGCCCTCGGGTAGCGGGGGGTTATAATGAGCAGTTCTTC. As protein: CASSPRVAGGYNEQFF.

This clone came up a few times. This chain connects TRBV28 to TRBJ2-1; 9 nucleotides match TRBD2. CDR1 MDHEN and CDR2 SYDVKM come from the germline V gene. CDR3 length equals 13 residues. V shed 3 bases, J shed 10 bases, and the junction held 4 bases outside the gene matches. CDR3 amino acids: CASSFDLAGEQFF. The CDR3 coding sequence is TGTGCCAGCAGTTTCGATCTAGCGGGGGAGCAGTTCTTC.

J is TRBJ1-3 and V is TRBV5-1, with unresolved D. Germline CDR1 and CDR2: SGHRS and YFSETQ. Between the trimmed V and J ends, which lost 4 bases and 0 bases, there was a span of 11 bases. There are 15 residues in the CDR3. This CDR3 reads CASSPTSRSGNTIYF. For the CDR3, the DNA is TGCGCCAGCAGCCCGACAAGTCGCTCTGGAAACACCATATATTTT.

This clone came up many times. The chain has TRBV30 and TRBJ2-5; a possible D gene is TRBD2 (6 bases). CDR3 length: 11 amino acids. Trimming took off 0 bases at V and 7 bases at J, with 6 bases between the two ends. Germline lookup yields CDR1 GTSNPN and CDR2 SVGIG (reference sequence). This CDR3 reads CAWSVGGTQYF. The DNA of the CDR3 is TGTGCCTGGAGTGTCGGGGGGACCCAGTACTTC. Drawing the rest from reference TRBV30 and TRBJ2-5, the complete variable domain is SQTIHQWPATLVQPVGSPLSLECTVEGTSNPNLYWYRQAAGRGLQLLFYSVGIGQISSEVPQNLSASRPQDRQFILSSKKLLLSDSGFYLCAWSVGGTQYFGPGTRLLVL.

This clone has more than one count but fewer than ten. V is TRBV6-1 and J is TRBJ1-1; D is undetermined. The CDR3 is 14 amino acids. CDR1 is MNHNS, CDR2 SASEGT, per germline. The V gene lost 5 bases and the J gene lost 1 base, with 11 bases spanning the gap. Here the CDR3 DNA reads TGTGCCAGCAGTAACGGTTGGGCGAACACTGAAGCTTTCTTT. It translates to CASSNGWANTEAFF.

This clone has just a few counts. The V gene is TRBV29-1, the J gene TRBJ1-4; 12 bases agree with TRBD1. The V and J ends lost 4 bases and 3 bases, in that order; junction bases with no gene match: 3. CDR1 and CDR2 from the germline V gene are SQVTM and ANQGSEA. The CDR3 is 15 amino acids. The DNA for the CDR3 is TGCAGCGTTGTGGGACAGGGGGCAGCTAATGAAAAACTGTTTTTT. This sequence encodes CSVVGQGAANEKLFF. Full variable domain (remainder filled in from reference TRBV29-1 and TRBJ1-4): SAVISQKPSRDICQRGTSLTIQCQVDSQVTMMFWYRQQPGQSLTLIATANQGSEATYESGFVIDKFPISRPNLTFSTLTVSNMSPEDSSIYLCSVVGQGAANEKLFFGSGTQLSVL.

The chain has TRBV18 and TRBJ2-1; D may be TRBD2 (6 bases). CDR1 is KGHSH and CDR2 is LQKENI in the germline V gene. The V and J ends lost 3 bases and 4 bases respectively, with 10 bases between them. This CDR3 is 14 amino acids long. CDR3 amino acids: CASSPLGGYNEQFF. CDR3 DNA: TGTGCCAGCTCACCCTTGGGAGGTTACAATGAGCAGTTCTTC.

This clone was seen a few times. The rearrangement links TRBV7-3 to TRBJ1-1, with a weak D call TRBD1 (5 bases). The CDR3 has 13 residues. CDR1 is SGHTA, CDR2 FQGTGA, per germline. Trimming shortened V by 5 bases and J by 8 bases, and 15 bases separated the two germline ends. CDR3 in amino acids: CASSRGEGEEAFF. For the CDR3, the DNA is TGTGCCAGCAGCCGCGGAGAAGGGGAAGAAGCTTTCTTT.

The gene calls are TRBV4-2 and TRBJ2-5, with TRBD1 matching 7 bases. The DNA end is more similar to TRBJ2-7, so the J call may be wrong. Germline V gives CDR1 LGHNA, CDR2 YNFKEQ. CDR3 size: 14 residues. The CDR3, as DNA: TGTGCCAGCAGCCAGAGGACAGGATCCTACGAGCAGTACTTC. The encoded protein is CASSQRTGSYEQYF.

This clone was seen a handful of times. This chain connects TRBV4-1 to TRBJ1-1, with TRBD1 as a possible D gene (5 bases). Germline CDR1 reads MGHRA; CDR2 reads YSYEKL. V lost 0 bases and J lost 3, with 11 bases in between. This CDR3 region has 15 residues. The CDR3 loop reads CASSQDGGWDTEAFF. In DNA, the CDR3 is TGCGCCAGCAGCCAAGACGGGGGGTGGGACACTGAAGCTTTCTTT.

The rearrangement joins TRBV5-6 to TRBJ1-3, with 7 bases fitting TRBD1. Germline loops: CDR1 SGHDT, CDR2 YYEEEE. The CDR3 extends over 15 amino acids. J was trimmed by 0 bases and V by 1 base; bases with no gene match: 1. CDR3 sequence reads: CASSLRGPSGNTIYF. In DNA form, the CDR3 reads TGTGCCAGCAGCTTGAGGGGGCCCTCTGGAAACACCATATATTTT. The full variable domain, its missing parts supplied by reference TRBV5-6 and TRBJ1-3, is DAGVTQSPTHLIKTRGQQVTLRCSPKSGHDTVSWYQQALGQGPQFIFQYYEEEERQRGNFPDRFSGHQFPNYSSELNVNALLLGDSALYLCASSLRGPSGNTIYFGEGSWLTVV.